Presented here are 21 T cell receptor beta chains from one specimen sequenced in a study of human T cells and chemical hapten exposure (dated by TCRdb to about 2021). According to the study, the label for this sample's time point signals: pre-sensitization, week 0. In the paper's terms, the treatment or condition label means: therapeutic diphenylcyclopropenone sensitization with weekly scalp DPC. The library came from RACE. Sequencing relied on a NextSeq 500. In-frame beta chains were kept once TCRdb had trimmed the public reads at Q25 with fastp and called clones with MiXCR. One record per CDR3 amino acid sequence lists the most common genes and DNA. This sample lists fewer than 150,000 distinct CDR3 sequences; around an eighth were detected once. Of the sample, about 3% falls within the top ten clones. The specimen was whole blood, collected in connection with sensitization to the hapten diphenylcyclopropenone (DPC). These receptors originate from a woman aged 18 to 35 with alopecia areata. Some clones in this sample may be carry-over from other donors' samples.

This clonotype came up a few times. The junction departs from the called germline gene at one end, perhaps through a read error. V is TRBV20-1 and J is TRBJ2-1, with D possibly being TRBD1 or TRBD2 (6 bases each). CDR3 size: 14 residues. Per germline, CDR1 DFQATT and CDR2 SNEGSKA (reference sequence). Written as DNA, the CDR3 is TGCAGTGCTAGGGGGGGCCAGGGCCACAATGAACAGTTCTTC. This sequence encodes CSARGGQGHNEQFF.

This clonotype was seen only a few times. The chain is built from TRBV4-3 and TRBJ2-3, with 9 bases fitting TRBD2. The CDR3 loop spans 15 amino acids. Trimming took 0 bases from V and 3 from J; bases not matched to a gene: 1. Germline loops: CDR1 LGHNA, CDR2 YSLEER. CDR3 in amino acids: CASSQELAGTDTQYF. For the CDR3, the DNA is TGCGCCAGCAGCCAAGAGCTAGCGGGGACAGATACGCAGTATTTT.

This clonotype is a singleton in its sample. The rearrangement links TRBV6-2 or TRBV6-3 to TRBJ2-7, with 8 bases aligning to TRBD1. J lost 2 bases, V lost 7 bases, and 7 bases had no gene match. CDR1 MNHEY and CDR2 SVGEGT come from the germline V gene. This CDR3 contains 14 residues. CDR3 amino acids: CASKRQGYTYEQYF. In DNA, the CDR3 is TGTGCCAGCAAACGACAGGGGTATACCTACGAGCAGTACTTC.

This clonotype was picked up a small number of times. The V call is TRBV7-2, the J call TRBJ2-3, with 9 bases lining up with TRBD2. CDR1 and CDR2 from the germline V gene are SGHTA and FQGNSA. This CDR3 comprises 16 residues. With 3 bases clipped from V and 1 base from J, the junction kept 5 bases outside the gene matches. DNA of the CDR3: TGTGCCAGCAGCTTGCAGCGGGGGGCCGGCACAGATACGCAGTATTTT. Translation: CASSLQRGAGTDTQYF.

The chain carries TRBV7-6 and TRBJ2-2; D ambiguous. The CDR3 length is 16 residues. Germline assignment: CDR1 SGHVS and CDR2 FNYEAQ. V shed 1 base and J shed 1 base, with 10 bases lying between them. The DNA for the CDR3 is TGTGCCAGCAGCTTAGGCATGGGTTTGAACACCGGGGAGCTGTTTTTT. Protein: CASSLGMGLNTGELFF.

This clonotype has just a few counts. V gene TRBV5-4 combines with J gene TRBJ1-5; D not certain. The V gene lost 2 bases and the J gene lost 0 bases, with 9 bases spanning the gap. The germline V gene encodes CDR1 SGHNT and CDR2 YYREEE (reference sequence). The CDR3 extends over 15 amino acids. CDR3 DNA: TGTGCCAGCAGCTTAGGACCGAATAGCAATCAGCCCCAGCATTTT. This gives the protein CASSLGPNSNQPQHF.

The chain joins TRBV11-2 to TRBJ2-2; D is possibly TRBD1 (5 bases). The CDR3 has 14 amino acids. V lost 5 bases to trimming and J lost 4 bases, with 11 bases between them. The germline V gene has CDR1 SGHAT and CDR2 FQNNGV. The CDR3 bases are TGTGCCAGCAGCCCAAGGACAAGCACCGGGGAGCTGTTTTTT. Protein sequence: CASSPRTSTGELFF.

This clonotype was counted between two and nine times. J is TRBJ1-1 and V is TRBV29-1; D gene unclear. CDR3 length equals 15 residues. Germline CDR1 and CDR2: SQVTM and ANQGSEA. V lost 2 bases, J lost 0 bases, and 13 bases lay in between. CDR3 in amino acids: CSVEWVEGMNTEAFF. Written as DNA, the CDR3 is TGCAGCGTTGAATGGGTAGAGGGAATGAACACTGAAGCTTTCTTT. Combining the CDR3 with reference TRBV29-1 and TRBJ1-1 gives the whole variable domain SAVISQKPSRDICQRGTSLTIQCQVDSQVTMMFWYRQQPGQSLTLIATANQGSEATYESGFVIDKFPISRPNLTFSTLTVSNMSPEDSSIYLCSVEWVEGMNTEAFFGQGTRLTVV.

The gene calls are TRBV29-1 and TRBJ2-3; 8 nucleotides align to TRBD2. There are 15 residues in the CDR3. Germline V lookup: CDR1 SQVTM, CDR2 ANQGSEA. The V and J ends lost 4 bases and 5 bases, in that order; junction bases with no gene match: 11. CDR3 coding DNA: TGCAGCGTTGGCCCCGGGGGGGCCCGGGAAGATACGCAGTATTTT. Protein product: CSVGPGGAREDTQYF.

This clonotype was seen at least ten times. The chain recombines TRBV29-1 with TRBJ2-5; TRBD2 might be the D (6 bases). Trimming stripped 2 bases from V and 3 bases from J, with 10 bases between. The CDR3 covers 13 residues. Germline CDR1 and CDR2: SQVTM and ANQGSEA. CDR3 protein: CSVERGIEETQYF. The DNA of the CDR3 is TGCAGCGTTGAACGCGGGATCGAAGAGACCCAGTACTTC.

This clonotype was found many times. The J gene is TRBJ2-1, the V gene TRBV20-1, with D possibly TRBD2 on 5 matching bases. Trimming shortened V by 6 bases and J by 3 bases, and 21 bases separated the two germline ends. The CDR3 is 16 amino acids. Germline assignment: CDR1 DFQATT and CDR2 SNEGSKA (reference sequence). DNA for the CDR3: TGCAGTGCCAACCTCAAAACTAGTTTGTACTACAATGAGCAGTTCTTC. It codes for CSANLKTSLYYNEQFF.

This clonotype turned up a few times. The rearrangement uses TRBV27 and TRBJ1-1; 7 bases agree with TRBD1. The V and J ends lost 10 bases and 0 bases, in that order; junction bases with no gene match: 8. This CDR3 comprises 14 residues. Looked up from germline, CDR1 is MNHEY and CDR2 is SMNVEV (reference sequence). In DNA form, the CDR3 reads TGTGCCACCCTAGGAGGGGGCATGAACACTGAAGCTTTCTTT. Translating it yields CATLGGGMNTEAFF.

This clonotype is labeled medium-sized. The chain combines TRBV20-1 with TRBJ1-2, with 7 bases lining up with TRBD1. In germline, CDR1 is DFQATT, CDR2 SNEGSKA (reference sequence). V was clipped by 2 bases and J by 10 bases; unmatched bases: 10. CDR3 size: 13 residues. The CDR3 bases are TGCAGTGCTAGAAGAGGAGGACAGGCCCACTACACCTTC. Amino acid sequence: CSARRGGQAHYTF.

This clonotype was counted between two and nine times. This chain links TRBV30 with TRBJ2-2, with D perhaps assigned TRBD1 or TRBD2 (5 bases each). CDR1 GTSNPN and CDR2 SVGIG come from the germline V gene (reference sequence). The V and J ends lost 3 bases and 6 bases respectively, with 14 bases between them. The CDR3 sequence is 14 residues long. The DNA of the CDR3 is TGTGCCTGGAGCTCCGGGGCTAAAGCCGGGGAGCTGTTTTTT. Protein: CAWSSGAKAGELFF.

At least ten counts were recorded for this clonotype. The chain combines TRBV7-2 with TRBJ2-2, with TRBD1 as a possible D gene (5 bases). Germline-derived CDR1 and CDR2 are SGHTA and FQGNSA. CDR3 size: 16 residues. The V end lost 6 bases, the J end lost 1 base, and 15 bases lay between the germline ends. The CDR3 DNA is TGTGCCAGCAGGCATCCCCAGGGCAGGAACACCGGGGAGCTGTTTTTT. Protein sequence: CASRHPQGRNTGELFF.

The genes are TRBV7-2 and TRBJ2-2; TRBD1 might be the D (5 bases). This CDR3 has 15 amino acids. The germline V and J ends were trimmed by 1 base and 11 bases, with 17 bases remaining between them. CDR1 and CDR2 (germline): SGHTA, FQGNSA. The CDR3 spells CASSLEAGHSPELFF. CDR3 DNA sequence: TGTGCCAGCAGCTTAGAGGCAGGACACTCCCCAGAGCTGTTTTTT.

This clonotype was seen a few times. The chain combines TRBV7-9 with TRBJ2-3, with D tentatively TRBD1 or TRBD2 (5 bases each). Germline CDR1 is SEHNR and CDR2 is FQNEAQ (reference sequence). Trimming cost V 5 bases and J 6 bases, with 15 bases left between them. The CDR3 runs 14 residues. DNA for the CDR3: TGTGCCAGCAGCGCTCCTGGGACCGTTGATACGCAGTATTTT. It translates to CASSAPGTVDTQYF.

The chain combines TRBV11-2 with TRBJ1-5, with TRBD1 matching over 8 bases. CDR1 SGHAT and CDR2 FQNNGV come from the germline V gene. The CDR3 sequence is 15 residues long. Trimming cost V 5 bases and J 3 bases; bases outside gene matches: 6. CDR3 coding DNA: TGTGCCAGCAGCGCAGGACAGGGAATCAATCAGCCCCAGCATTTT. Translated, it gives CASSAGQGINQPQHF.

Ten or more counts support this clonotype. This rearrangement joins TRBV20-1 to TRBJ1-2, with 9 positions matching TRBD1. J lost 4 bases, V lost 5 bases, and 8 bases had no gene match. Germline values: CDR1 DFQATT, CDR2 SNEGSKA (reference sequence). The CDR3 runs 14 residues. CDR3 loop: CSASPGQGSYGYTF. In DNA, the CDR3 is TGCAGTGCTTCCCCGGGACAGGGTTCCTATGGCTACACCTTC.

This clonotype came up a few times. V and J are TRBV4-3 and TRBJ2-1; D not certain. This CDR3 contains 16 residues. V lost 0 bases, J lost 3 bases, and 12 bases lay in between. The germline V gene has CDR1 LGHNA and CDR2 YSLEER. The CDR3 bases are TGCGCCAGCAGCCAAGAGGTTGGGGATTACTACAATGAGCAGTTCTTC. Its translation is CASSQEVGDYYNEQFF.

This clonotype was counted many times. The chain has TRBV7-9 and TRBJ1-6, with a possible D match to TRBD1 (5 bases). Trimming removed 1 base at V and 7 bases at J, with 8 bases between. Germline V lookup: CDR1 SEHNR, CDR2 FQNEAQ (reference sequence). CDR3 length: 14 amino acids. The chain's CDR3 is CASSLEGTNSPLHF. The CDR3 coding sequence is TGTGCCAGCAGCTTAGAGGGGACCAATTCACCCCTCCACTTT.